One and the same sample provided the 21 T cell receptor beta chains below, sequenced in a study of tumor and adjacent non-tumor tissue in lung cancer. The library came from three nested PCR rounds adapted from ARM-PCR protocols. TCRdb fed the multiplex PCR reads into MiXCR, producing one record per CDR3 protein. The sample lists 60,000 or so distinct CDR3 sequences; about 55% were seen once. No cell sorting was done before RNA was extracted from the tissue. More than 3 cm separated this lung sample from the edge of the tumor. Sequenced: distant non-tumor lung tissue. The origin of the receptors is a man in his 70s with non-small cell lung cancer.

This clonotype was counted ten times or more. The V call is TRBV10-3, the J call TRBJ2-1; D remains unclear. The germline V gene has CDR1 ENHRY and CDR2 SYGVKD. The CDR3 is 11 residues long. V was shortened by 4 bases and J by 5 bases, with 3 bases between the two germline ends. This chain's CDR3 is CAISGNNEQFF. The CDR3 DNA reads TGTGCCATCAGTGGGAACAATGAGCAGTTCTTC.

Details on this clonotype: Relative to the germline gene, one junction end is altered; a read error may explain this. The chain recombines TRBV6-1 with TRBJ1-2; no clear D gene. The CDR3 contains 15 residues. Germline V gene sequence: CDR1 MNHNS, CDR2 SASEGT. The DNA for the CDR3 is TGTGCCAGCAGTACAATAGCCTCCTCTAACTATGGCTATACCTTC. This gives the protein CASSTIASSNYGYTF.

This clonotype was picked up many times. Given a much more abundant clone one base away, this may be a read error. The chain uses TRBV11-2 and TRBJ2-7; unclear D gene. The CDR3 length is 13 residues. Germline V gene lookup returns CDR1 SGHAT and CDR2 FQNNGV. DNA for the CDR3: TGTGCCAGCGGCTTAGTCCCCTCCTACGAGCAGTACTTC. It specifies CASGLVPSYEQYF.

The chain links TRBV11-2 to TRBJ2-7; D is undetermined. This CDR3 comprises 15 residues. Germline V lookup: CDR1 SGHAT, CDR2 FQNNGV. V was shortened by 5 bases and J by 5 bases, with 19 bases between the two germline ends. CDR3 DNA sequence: TGTGCCAGCAGCCCGGCTGTGGCCACCTACCACGAGCAGTACTTC. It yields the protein CASSPAVATYHEQYF.

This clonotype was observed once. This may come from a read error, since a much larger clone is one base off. CDR3 protein: CSSSQGPPRELSSVPWGRLFF. DNA of the CDR3: TGCTCCAGCAGCCAAGGACCCCCCAGGGAGCTCTCTAGCGTTCCATGGGGGCGGCTGTTTTTT. This chain connects TRBV4-1 to TRBJ2-2, with D possibly being TRBD1 or TRBD2 (6 bases each). Germline V gives CDR1 MGHRA, CDR2 YSYEKL. This CDR3 has 21 residues.

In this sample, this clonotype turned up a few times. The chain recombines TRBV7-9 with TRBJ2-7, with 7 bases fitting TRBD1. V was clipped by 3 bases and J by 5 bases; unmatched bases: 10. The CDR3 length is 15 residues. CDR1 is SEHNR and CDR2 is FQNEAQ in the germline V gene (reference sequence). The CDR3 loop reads CASSFEQGPSNEQYF. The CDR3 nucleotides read TGTGCCAGCAGCTTCGAACAGGGGCCTTCCAACGAGCAGTACTTC. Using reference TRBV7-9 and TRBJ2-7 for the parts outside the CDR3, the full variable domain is DTGVSQNPRHKITKRGQNVTFRCDPISEHNRLYWYRQTLGQGPEFLTYFQNEAQLEKSRLLSDRFSAERPKGSFSTLEIQRTEQGDSAMYLCASSFEQGPSNEQYFGPGTRLTVT.

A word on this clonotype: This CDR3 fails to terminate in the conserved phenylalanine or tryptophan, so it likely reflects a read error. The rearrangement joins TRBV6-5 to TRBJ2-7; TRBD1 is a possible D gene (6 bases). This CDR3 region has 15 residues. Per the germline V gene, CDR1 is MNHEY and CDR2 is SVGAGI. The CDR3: CASGYSSDSRSKQYL. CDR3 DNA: TGTGCCAGCGGTTACTCCTCGGACAGCAGAAGTAAGCAGTACTTA.

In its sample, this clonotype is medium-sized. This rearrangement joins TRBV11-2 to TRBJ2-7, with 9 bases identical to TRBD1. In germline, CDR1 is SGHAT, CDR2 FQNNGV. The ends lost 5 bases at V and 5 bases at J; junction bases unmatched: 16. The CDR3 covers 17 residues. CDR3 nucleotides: TGTGCCAGCAGCCCATCGAATTACCGGGACAGGGTCCACGAGCAGTACTTC. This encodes CASSPSNYRDRVHEQYF.

CDR3 residues: CASAPGLVGWARTDTQYF. In DNA form, the CDR3 reads TGTGCTAGTGCCCCAGGACTAGTGGGATGGGCCCGCACAGATACGCAGTATTTT. This chain uses TRBV12-5 with TRBJ2-3; 7 nucleotides line up with TRBD2. This CDR3 comprises 18 residues. Germline CDR1 and CDR2: LGHNT and FRNRAP. Trimming cost V 7 bases and J 1 base; bases outside gene matches: 17.

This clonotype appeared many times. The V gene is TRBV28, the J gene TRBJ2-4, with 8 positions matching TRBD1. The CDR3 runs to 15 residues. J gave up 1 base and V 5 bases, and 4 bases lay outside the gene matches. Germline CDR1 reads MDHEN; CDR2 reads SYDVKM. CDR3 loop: CASSAGGSAKNIQYF. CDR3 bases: TGTGCCAGCAGTGCAGGGGGCTCCGCCAAAAACATTCAGTACTTC. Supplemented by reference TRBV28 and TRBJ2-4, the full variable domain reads DVKVTQSSRYLVKRTGEKVFLECVQDMDHENMFWYRQDPGLGLRLIYFSYDVKMKEKGDIPEGYSVSREKKERFSLILESASTNQTSMYLCASSAGGSAKNIQYFGAGTRLSVL.

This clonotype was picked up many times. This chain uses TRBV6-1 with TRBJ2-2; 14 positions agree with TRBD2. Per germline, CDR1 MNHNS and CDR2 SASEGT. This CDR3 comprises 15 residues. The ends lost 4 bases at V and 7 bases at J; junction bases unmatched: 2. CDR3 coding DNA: TGTGCCAGCAGTGTGGGACTAGCGGGGGTCGGGGAGCTGTTTTTT. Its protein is CASSVGLAGVGELFF.

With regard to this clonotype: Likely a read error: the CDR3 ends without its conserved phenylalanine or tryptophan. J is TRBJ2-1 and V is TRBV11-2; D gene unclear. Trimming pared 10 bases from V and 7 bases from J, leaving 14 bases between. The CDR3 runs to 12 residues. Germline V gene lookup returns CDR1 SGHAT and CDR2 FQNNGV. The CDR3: CATRLTQNEQFI. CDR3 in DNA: TGTGCCACCAGATTAACTCAAAATGAGCAGTTCATC.

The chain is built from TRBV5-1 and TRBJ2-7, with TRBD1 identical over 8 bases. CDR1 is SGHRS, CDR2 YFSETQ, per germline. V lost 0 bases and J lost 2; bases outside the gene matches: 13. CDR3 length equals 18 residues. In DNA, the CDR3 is TGCGCCAGCAGCTTGGTCCCCCCCTTGGACAGGGCTGCCTACGAGCAGTACTTC. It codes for CASSLVPPLDRAAYEQYF.

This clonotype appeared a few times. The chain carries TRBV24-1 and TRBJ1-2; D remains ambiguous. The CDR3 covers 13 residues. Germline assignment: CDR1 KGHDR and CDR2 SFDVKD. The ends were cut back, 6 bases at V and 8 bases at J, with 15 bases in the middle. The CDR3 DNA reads TGTGCCACCAGTTCACCGCTTCGCCGGGGCTACACCTTC. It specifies CATSSPLRRGYTF.

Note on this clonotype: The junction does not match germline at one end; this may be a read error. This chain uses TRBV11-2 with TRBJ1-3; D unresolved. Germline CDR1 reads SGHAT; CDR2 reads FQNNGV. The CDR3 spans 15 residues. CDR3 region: CASSLERPSGDTIYF. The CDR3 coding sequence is TGTGCCAGCAGCTTAGAGCGGCCCTCTGGAGACACCATATATTTT.

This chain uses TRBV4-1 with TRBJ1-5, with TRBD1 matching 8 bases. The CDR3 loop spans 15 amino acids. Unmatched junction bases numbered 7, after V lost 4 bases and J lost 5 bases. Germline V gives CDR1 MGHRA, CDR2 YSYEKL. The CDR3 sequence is CASSRQGSRDQPQHF. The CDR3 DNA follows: TGCGCCAGCAGCCGACAGGGGAGTCGGGATCAGCCCCAGCATTTT.

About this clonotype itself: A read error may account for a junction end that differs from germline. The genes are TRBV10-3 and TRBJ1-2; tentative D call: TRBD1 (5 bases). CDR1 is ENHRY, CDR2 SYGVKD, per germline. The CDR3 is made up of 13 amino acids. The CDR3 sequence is CAVSDSTDYGYTF. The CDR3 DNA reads TGTGCCGTCAGTGACAGCACAGACTATGGCTACACCTTC.

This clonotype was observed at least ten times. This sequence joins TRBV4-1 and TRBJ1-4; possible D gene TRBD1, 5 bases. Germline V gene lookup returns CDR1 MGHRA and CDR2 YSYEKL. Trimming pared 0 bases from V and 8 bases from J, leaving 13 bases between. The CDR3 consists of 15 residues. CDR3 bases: TGCGCCAGCAGCCAAGATCGAGGGGTAGGGGAAAAACTGTTTTTT. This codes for CASSQDRGVGEKLFF.

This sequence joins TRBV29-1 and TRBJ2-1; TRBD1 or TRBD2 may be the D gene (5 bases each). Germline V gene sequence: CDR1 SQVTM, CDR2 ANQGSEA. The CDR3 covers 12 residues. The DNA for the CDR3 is TGCAACACCCCGGGGCAGCGAGGTGAGGAATTCTTC. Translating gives CNTPGQRGEEFF.

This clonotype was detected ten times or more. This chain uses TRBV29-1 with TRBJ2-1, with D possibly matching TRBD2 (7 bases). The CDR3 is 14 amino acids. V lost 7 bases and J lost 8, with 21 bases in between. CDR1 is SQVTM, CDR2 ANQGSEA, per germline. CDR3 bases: TGCAGCGCCGGAGGGAGGGTCAGGGGCGATGAGCAGTTCTTC. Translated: CSAGGRVRGDEQFF.

The CDR3 DNA is TGTGCCAGCAGCTCGGTAGCGGGAGCGTCCAAAAACATTCAGTACTTC. This encodes CASSSVAGASKNIQYF. This rearrangement joins TRBV5-4 to TRBJ2-4; 9 bases map to TRBD2. Germline loops: CDR1 SGHNT, CDR2 YYREEE (reference sequence). The CDR3 has 16 amino acids. Trimming removed 3 bases from V and 2 bases from J; junction bases left unmatched: 6. Full variable domain (rest looked up from reference TRBV5-4 and TRBJ2-4): ETGVTQSPTHLIKTRGQQVTLRCSSQSGHNTVSWYQQALGQGPQFIFQYYREEENGRGNFPPRFSGLQFPNYSSELNVNALELDDSALYLCASSSVAGASKNIQYFGAGTRLSVL.